The clone carrying this T cell receptor beta chain was seen many times. As yet, its antigen is unknown. The entry originates in a study of neurological immune-mediated disorders. Study-level points and caveats: Phylogenetically, 18 of 34 multiple sclerosis patients' repertoires fell into one related-CDR3 cluster, a possible signature.

V was clipped by 7 bases and J by 6 bases, with 17 bases between them. The CDR3 is 14 amino acids. Germline loops: CDR1 ENHRY, CDR2 SYGVKD. Sequencing runs each generated in excess of 190 million TCR-beta sequences derived from 15-18 subjects. TCRdb called the 5' RACE reads again in MiXCR, with one record for every CDR3 protein. This sample has approximately 50,000 distinct CDR3 sequences, with approximately 3.8% found just once. Sequencing was carried out using PBMCs. This chain joins TRBV10-3 and TRBJ2-3; the D gene could be TRBD1 or TRBD2 (5 bases each). This clonotype was obtained from a man between 25 and 39 years old with multiple sclerosis. CDR3 nucleotides: TGTGCCATCATTGCGGCACTGGGGGTGGATACGCAGTATTTT. Its translation: CAIIAALGVDTQYF.